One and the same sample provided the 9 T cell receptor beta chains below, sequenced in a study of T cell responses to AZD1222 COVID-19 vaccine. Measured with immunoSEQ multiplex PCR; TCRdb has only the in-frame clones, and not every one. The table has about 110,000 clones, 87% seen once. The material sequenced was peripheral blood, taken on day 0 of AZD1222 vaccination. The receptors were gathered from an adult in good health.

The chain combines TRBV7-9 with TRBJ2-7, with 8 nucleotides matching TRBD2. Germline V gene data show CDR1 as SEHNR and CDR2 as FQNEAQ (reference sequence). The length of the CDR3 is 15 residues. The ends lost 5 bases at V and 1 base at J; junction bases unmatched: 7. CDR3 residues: CASSAGLADSYEQYF. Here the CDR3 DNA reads TGTGCCAGCAGCGCCGGACTAGCTGATTCCTACGAGCAGTACTTC.

The CDR3 bases are TGTGCCAGCAGCCCCTATAGCGGGGCTCAAGAGACCCAGTACTTC. It codes for CASSPYSGAQETQYF. V is TRBV7-2 and J is TRBJ2-5; the match to TRBD2 covers 8 bases. The CDR3 consists of 15 residues. Per the germline V gene, CDR1 is SGHTA and CDR2 is FQGNSA. V dropped 5 bases and J dropped 2; count of bases not matched to a gene: 7.

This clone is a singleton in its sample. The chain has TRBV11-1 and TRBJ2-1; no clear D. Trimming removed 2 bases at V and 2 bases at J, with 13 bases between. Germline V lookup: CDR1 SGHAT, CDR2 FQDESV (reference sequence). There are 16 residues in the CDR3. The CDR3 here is CASSLTVLTAYNEQFF. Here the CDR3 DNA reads TGTGCCAGCAGCTTAACGGTGCTCACCGCCTACAATGAGCAGTTCTTC. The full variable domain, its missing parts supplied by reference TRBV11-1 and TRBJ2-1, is EAEVAQSPRYKITEKSQAVAFWCDPISGHATLYWYRQILGQGPELLVQFQDESVVDDSQLPKDRFSAERLKGVDSTLKIQPAELGDSAMYLCASSLTVLTAYNEQFFGPGTRLTVL.

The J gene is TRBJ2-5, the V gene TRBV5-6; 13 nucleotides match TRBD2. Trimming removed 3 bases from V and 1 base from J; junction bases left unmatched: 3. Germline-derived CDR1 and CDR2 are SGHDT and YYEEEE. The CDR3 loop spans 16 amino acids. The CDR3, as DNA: TGTGCCAGCAGCTGGACTAGCGGGGGTTTCCAAGAGACCCAGTACTTC. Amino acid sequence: CASSWTSGGFQETQYF. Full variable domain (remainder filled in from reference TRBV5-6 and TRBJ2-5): DAGVTQSPTHLIKTRGQQVTLRCSPKSGHDTVSWYQQALGQGPQFIFQYYEEEERQRGNFPDRFSGHQFPNYSSELNVNALLLGDSALYLCASSWTSGGFQETQYFGPGTRLLVL.

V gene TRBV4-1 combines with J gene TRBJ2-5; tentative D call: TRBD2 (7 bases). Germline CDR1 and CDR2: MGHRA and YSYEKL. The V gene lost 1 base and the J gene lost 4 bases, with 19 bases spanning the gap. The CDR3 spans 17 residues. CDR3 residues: CASSQGGGGASVETQYF. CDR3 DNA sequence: TGCGCCAGCAGCCAAGGTGGAGGGGGGGCTTCAGTAGAGACCCAGTACTTC.

As DNA, the CDR3 is TGTGCCAGCAGTGGACCAGACACTGACGCGGCTCTATTCTTC. It translates to CASSGPDTDAALFF. This chain uses TRBV2 with TRBJ2-1, with D uncertain. Germline CDR1 SNHLY, CDR2 FYNNEI. V was shortened by 4 bases and J by 16 bases, with 23 bases between the two germline ends. The CDR3 has 14 amino acids. Variable domain in full (rest from reference TRBV2 and TRBJ2-1): EPEVTQTPSHQVTQMGQEVILRCVPISNHLYFYWYRQILGQKVEFLVSFYNNEISEKSEIFDDQFSVERPDGSNFTLKIRSTKLEDSAMYFCASSGPDTDAALFFGPGTRLTVL.

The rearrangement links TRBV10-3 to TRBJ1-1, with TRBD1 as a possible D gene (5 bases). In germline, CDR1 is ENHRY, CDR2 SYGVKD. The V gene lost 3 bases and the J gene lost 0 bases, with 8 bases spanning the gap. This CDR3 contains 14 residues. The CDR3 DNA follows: TGTGCCATCAGTGAAATGGGGCTGAACACTGAAGCTTTCTTT. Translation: CAISEMGLNTEAFF.

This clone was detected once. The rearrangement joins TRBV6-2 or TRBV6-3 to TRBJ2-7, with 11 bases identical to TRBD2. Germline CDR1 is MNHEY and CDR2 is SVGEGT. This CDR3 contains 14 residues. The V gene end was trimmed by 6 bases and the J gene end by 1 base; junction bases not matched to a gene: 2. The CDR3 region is CASSGTSGSYEQYF. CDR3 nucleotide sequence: TGTGCCAGCAGCGGGACTAGCGGTTCCTACGAGCAGTACTTC.

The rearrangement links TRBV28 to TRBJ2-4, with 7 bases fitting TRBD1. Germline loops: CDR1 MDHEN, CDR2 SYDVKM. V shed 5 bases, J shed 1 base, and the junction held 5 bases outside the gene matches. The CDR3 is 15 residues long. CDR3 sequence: CASSPTGWAKNIQYF. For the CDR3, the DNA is TGTGCCAGCAGTCCGACAGGGTGGGCCAAAAACATTCAGTACTTC.